This T cell receptor (beta chain) was observed in a study of blood T cells in healthy people across ages. Each donor had roughly 10 milliliters of peripheral blood drawn. This clonotype was picked up a small number of times. Antigen specificity is unknown. The junction shows a germline mismatch at one end, possibly a read error. Study conclusions and caveats: Per million T cells, TCR beta diversity dropped about linearly as age rose.

With a J-beta primer mix and a sample-barcoded 5' primer, a second PCR ran about 7 to 11 cycles. Each CDR3 protein gets one entry after TCRdb re-called the 5' RACE reads with MiXCR. The top ten hold approximately 15% of the sample, which has hundreds of thousands of distinct CDR3 sequences, 32% seen once. Germline V gives CDR1 SGHRS, CDR2 YFSETQ. The CDR3 contains 17 residues. This chain uses TRBV5-1 with TRBJ1-5, with TRBD1 identical over 11 bases. Material for sequencing was blood. The origin of this receptor is a woman at least 80 years old in good health. CDR3 residues: CTSSLGQGDTGDQPQHF. In nucleotides, the CDR3 is TGCACCAGCAGCTTGGGACAGGGGGATACGGGGGATCAGCCCCAGCATTTT.